This T cell receptor beta chain was identified in a study of TIL therapy for anti-PD-1-resistant metastatic lung cancer. Study context: Most patients had lung adenocarcinoma.

The sample's time point: pre-treatment sample, taken before nivolumab and TIL therapy. This was the immunoSEQ v3 assay. Sequencing used immunoSEQ multiplex PCR; TCRdb keeps in-frame clones, though not all of them. Here the sample spans 55,000 or so clones, over 75% being singletons. V trimming: 2 bases; J trimming: 0 bases; junction bases outside the gene matches: 1. Germline values: CDR1 KGHSH, CDR2 LQKENI. This CDR3 has 15 residues. The gene calls are TRBV18 and TRBJ2-3; 8 bases are a match to TRBD1. This clonotype originated in a person aged 25 to 85 with non-small cell lung cancer. The sample consisted of blood, taken at baseline. CDR3 residues: CASSPGTGSTDTQYF. CDR3 nucleotides: TGTGCCAGCTCACCAGGGACAGGAAGCACAGATACGCAGTATTTT.